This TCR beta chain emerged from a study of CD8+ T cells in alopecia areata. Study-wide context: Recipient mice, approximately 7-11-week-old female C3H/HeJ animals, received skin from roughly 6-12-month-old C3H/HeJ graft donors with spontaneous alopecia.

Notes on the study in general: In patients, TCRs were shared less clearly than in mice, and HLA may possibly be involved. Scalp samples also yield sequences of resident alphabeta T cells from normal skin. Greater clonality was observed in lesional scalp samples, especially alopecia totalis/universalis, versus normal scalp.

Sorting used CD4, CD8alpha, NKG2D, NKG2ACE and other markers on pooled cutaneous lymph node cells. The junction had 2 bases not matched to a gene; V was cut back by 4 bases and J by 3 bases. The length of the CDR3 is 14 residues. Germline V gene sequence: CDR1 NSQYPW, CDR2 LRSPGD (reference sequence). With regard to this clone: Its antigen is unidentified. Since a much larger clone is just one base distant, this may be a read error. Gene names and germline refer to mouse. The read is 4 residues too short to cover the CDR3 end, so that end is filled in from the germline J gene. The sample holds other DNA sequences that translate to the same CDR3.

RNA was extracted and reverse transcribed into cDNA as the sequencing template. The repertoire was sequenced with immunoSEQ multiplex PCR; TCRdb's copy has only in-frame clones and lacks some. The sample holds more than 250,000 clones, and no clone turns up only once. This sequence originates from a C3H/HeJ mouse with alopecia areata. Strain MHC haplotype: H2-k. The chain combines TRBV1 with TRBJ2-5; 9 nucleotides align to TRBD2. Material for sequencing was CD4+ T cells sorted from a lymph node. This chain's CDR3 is CTCSGTGVQDTQYF. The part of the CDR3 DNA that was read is TGCACCTGCAGTGGGACTGGGGTGCAAGAC.